This T cell receptor beta chain derives from a study of cytomegalovirus exposure and HLA in healthy donors. Whole-study context: The same platform as the roughly 700 first-cohort repertoires was used for the 95 to 150 validation repertoires, a later analysis reported. Findings and limits, study-wide: TCR clusters originating in the first cohort tended to co-occur in the approximately 130 validation repertoires, according to a later analysis.

On this clone itself: Antigen specificity is unknown.

The donors were members of the validation cohort comprising approximately 120 subjects, separate from the approximately 670-subject first cohort. Sequencing was performed with immunoSEQ multiplex PCR; in TCRdb, only in-frame clones are kept and a portion is missing. The table has about 120,000 clones, approximately 88% seen once; the top ten hold about 6%. Germline V CDR1 and CDR2: MRHNA, SNTAGT. The CDR3 extends over 13 amino acids. V was shortened by 5 bases and J by 10 bases, with 15 bases between the two germline ends. The V and J genes are TRBV6-4 and TRBJ2-1; a weak D match, TRBD2 (5 bases). The TCR comes from a woman aged 18-29 years in good health and CMV-seropositive. Material for sequencing was PBMCs. CDR3 coding DNA: TGTGCCAGCAGTATTTCGAGGGCCGCCGAGCAGTTCTTC. This gives the protein CASSISRAAEQFF.